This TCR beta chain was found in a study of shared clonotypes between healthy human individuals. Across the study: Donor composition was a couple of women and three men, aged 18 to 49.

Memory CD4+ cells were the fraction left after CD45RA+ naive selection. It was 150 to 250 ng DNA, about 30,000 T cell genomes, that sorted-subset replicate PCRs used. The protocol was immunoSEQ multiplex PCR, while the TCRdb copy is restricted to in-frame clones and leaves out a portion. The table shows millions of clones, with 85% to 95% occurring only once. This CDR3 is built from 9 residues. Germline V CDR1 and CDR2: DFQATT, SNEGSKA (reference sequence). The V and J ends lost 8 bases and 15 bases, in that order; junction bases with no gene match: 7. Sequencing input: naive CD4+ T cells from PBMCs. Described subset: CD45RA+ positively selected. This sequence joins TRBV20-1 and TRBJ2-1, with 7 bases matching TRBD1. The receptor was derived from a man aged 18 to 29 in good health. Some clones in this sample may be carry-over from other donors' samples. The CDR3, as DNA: TGCAGTACAGACAGGGTTCCGTTCTTC. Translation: CSTDRVPFF.